These 29 T cell receptor beta chains were sequenced from one sample in a study of vaccination and CD4 T cells after COVID-19 (dated by TCRdb to between 2021 and 2024). Antigens of these TCRs are unknown. The sample's treatment or condition label, decoded: approximately nine-day PBMC culture with coronavirus spike peptide pools or control peptides (ViraFEST assay). Library preparation employed PCR. The sample was run on an Illumina iSeq 100. At the Johns Hopkins FTIC core, DNA from the cultured CD4+ T cells underwent TCR sequencing with the Oncomine TCR Beta short-read assay. The public reads were run again by TCRdb, first through fastp at Q25 and then through MiXCR, and only productive beta chains were kept. Identical CDR3 protein sequences are pooled into one entry, listed with their most common genes and DNA. For this sample the table gives approximately 11,000 distinct CDR3 sequences, of which around 41% were detected only once. The ten top clones hold 29% of the sample.

The material sequenced was CD4+ T cells from blood, cultured in vitro. Receptors originate from a human donor who had recovered from COVID-19.

This clonotype occurred a few times. This rearrangement joins TRBV5-4 to TRBJ1-2; D not certain. The V end was cut by 7 bases, the J end by 7 bases, with 14 bases between. This CDR3 comprises 12 residues. The germline gives CDR1 SGHNT, CDR2 YYREEE (reference sequence). This CDR3 is CASGTPDGGYTF. Written as DNA, the CDR3 is TGTGCCAGCGGAACCCCGGATGGTGGCTACACCTTC.

This clonotype was seen more than once but under ten times. The chain recombines TRBV29-1 with TRBJ1-1, with no clear D. V lost 5 bases and J lost 1, with 2 bases in between. The CDR3 is 10 amino acids. Germline values: CDR1 SQVTM, CDR2 ANQGSEA. CDR3 bases: TGCAGCGTTTCGAACACTGAAGCTTTCTTT. The encoded protein is CSVSNTEAFF.

The chain joins TRBV7-8 to TRBJ1-2, with unresolved D. The length of the CDR3 is 11 residues. Deletions cut 3 bases from V and 6 bases from J, with 5 bases between. The germline V gene encodes CDR1 SGHVS and CDR2 FQNEAQ. CDR3 sequence: CASSLGNGYTF. DNA for the CDR3: TGTGCCAGCAGCTTGGGCAATGGCTACACCTTC.

The chain joins TRBV6-5 to TRBJ1-1, with TRBD1 as a possible D gene (5 bases). CDR3 length: 15 residues. V lost 2 bases, J lost 6 bases, and 16 bases lay in between. CDR1 is MNHEY, CDR2 SVGAGI, per germline. The CDR3, as DNA: TGTGCCAGCAGTTACGGGACGGGGTGGACGGCTGAAGCTTTCTTT. Encoded protein: CASSYGTGWTAEAFF.

The chain links TRBV19 to TRBJ2-2; TRBD1 matches at 8 bases. The J segment lost 3 bases and the V segment lost 6 bases, leaving 3 bases of the junction unmatched. The CDR3 is 14 amino acids. Germline V CDR1 and CDR2: LNHDA, SQIVND (reference sequence). The CDR3 sequence is CASRTGAHTGELFF. CDR3 nucleotide sequence: TGTGCCAGTAGGACAGGGGCGCACACCGGGGAGCTGTTTTTT.

This chain joins TRBV6-5 and TRBJ1-2; maybe TRBD1 (6 bases). The CDR3 runs to 14 residues. CDR1 and CDR2 (germline): MNHEY, SVGAGI. Trimming stripped 0 bases from V and 2 bases from J, with 7 bases between. CDR3 loop: CASSYSGGNYGYTF. The CDR3 nucleotides are TGTGCCAGCAGTTACTCGGGGGGCAACTATGGCTACACCTTC.

This clonotype was observed a handful of times. The gene calls are TRBV6-1 and TRBJ1-2; TRBD1 might be the D (6 bases). CDR1 MNHNS and CDR2 SASEGT come from the germline V gene. The CDR3 has 14 residues. Deletions cut 8 bases from V and 0 bases from J, with 13 bases between. Written as DNA, the CDR3 is TGTGCCAGCGACAGGACAGCAACTAACTATGGCTACACCTTC. Protein sequence: CASDRTATNYGYTF.

This sequence joins TRBV21-1 and TRBJ2-5; the table's D call of TRBD2 was not tested on the DNA. TRBV21-1 is deemed a pseudogene. This CDR3 comprises 17 residues. The DNA of the CDR3 is TGTGCCAGCAGCAAAGTTGTCGAGGGAGCGGTCCAAGAGACCCAGTACTTC. Protein: CASSKVVEGAVQETQYF.

The rearrangement uses TRBV27 and TRBJ1-2; perhaps TRBD1 as D (5 bases). Germline V gene sequence: CDR1 MNHEY, CDR2 SMNVEV (reference sequence). This CDR3 has 13 amino acids. Trimming cost V 5 bases and J 6 bases, with 13 bases left between them. CDR3 bases: TGTGCCAGCAGTACACTCCAGGGAGATGGCTACACCTTC. Translating gives CASSTLQGDGYTF.

J is TRBJ2-7 and V is TRBV4-2; D is unclear. Trimming left V 1 base short and J 2 bases short, with 9 bases between. The germline CDR1 and CDR2 sequences are LGHNA and YNFKEQ. This CDR3 has 14 residues. As DNA, the CDR3 is TGTGCCAGCAGCCAAGCGTCACTTACCTACGAGCAGTACTTC. Translated, it gives CASSQASLTYEQYF.

The chain is built from TRBV7-2 and TRBJ2-1; the D is unclear. CDR1 SGHTA and CDR2 FQGNSA come from the germline V gene. The CDR3 loop spans 13 amino acids. V lost 2 bases and J 9 bases, leaving 11 bases between the germline ends. The CDR3 nucleotides read TGTGCCAGCAGCTTAACCTTCCTCGGTGAGCAGTTCTTC. Translating it yields CASSLTFLGEQFF.

This clonotype was counted between two and nine times. V gene TRBV7-9 combines with J gene TRBJ1-5; 8 nucleotides align to TRBD1. With 5 bases clipped from V and 6 bases from J, the junction kept 6 bases outside the gene matches. This CDR3 is 14 amino acids long. Germline lookup yields CDR1 SEHNR and CDR2 FQNEAQ (reference sequence). CDR3 protein: CASSADRESQPQHF. DNA for the CDR3: TGTGCCAGCAGCGCGGACAGGGAGTCTCAGCCCCAGCATTTT.

The genes are TRBV4-2 and TRBJ1-2; D gene uncertain. Trimming left V 0 bases short and J 1 base short, with 6 bases between. In germline, CDR1 is LGHNA, CDR2 YNFKEQ. The CDR3 has 14 amino acids. Written as DNA, the CDR3 is TGTGCCAGCAGCCAAGATTGGGGTAACTATGGCTACACCTTC. It codes for CASSQDWGNYGYTF.

The chain employs TRBV28 and TRBJ2-7, with 8 bases lining up with TRBD2. This CDR3 region has 14 residues. Germline V gene sequence: CDR1 MDHEN, CDR2 SYDVKM. V was pared by 6 bases and J by 6 bases, with 10 bases of the junction left unmatched. CDR3 sequence: CASRGGTSRVEQYF. Here the CDR3 DNA reads TGTGCCAGCAGGGGGGGGACTAGTAGGGTCGAGCAGTACTTC.

The chain recombines TRBV6-1 with TRBJ1-2, with TRBD1 identical over 7 bases. Germline loops: CDR1 MNHNS, CDR2 SASEGT. The CDR3 runs 13 residues. J gave up 2 bases and V 6 bases, and 3 bases lay outside the gene matches. CDR3 loop: CASSPDRNYGYTF. The DNA for the CDR3 is TGTGCCAGCAGCCCGGACAGGAACTATGGCTACACCTTC.

Notes on this clonotype: Sequence at one end of the junction differs from germline and may be a read error. This chain links TRBV6-8 with TRBJ1-5, with 8 nucleotides matching TRBD1. The germline CDR1 and CDR2 sequences are MNHGY and SAAAGT. The CDR3 length is 14 residues. Here the CDR3 reads CAGSRQGTDQPQHF. The CDR3 nucleotides read TGTGCCGGCAGTCGACAGGGGACGGATCAGCCCCAGCATTTT.

The chain recombines TRBV6-2 or TRBV6-3 with TRBJ2-3; 7 bases match TRBD1. V gave up 2 bases and J gave up 0 bases; unmatched junction bases: 11. This CDR3 spans 18 amino acids. Germline V lookup: CDR1 MNHEY, CDR2 SVGEGT. The DNA of the CDR3 is TGTGCCAGCAGTTACCTGACAGGGCAAGGATTTAGCACAGATACGCAGTATTTT. Translation gives CASSYLTGQGFSTDTQYF.

The V gene is TRBV20-1, the J gene TRBJ2-3; 7 bases line up with TRBD1. J was trimmed by 5 bases and V by 3 bases; bases with no gene match: 14. Looked up from germline, CDR1 is DFQATT and CDR2 is SNEGSKA (reference sequence). This CDR3 is 16 amino acids long. The CDR3 DNA sequence: TGCAGTGCTAGTGATCCCTCCGGGACAGCCGGAGATACGCAGTATTTT. It codes for CSASDPSGTAGDTQYF.

This clonotype is categorized as medium-sized. The V and J genes are TRBV19 and TRBJ1-2, with 9 bases identical to TRBD1. This CDR3 contains 14 residues. V was clipped by 5 bases and J by 3 bases; unmatched bases: 4. Germline V gene sequence: CDR1 LNHDA, CDR2 SQIVND (reference sequence). The CDR3 DNA follows: TGTGCCAGTAGTCCGACAGGGGGAGACTATGGCTACACCTTC. Protein sequence: CASSPTGGDYGYTF.

The chain combines TRBV6-2 or TRBV6-3 with TRBJ1-1; unclear D gene. The CDR3 totals 13 residues. The germline V and J ends were trimmed by 2 bases and 5 bases, with 9 bases remaining between them. The germline CDR1 and CDR2 sequences are MNHEY and SVGEGT. CDR3 loop: CASSYAVRTEAFF. DNA for the CDR3: TGTGCCAGCAGTTACGCGGTTAGGACTGAAGCTTTCTTT.

In its sample, this clonotype ranks as medium-sized. The J gene is TRBJ1-2, the V gene TRBV27; 9 bases align to TRBD1. Germline trimming cut 5 bases from V and 8 bases from J; bases unmatched to any gene: 12. The CDR3 is 15 residues long. Germline V gene data show CDR1 as MNHEY and CDR2 as SMNVEV (reference sequence). DNA for the CDR3: TGTGCCAGCAGTGACGCCGGGACAGGGTTTCAAGGCTACACCTTC. It codes for CASSDAGTGFQGYTF.

The chain combines TRBV5-8 with TRBJ2-7, with D tentatively TRBD1 (6 bases). The CDR3 is 12 amino acids. Per germline, CDR1 SGHTS and CDR2 YDEGEE. The V and J ends lost 6 bases and 3 bases respectively, with 10 bases between them. The CDR3 loop reads CASTPQGYEQYF. The CDR3 DNA reads as TGTGCCAGCACCCCACAGGGCTACGAGCAGTACTTC.

J is TRBJ2-3 and V is TRBV12-5; 12 positions match TRBD2. This CDR3 has 16 amino acids. Germline trimming cut 6 bases from V and 2 bases from J; bases unmatched to any gene: 6. Germline lookup yields CDR1 LGHNT and CDR2 FRNRAP. The CDR3 coding sequence is TGTGCTAGTGGCCGAGGGACTAGCGGGCTCACAGATACGCAGTATTTT. Its protein product is CASGRGTSGLTDTQYF.

A single count supports this clonotype. The rearrangement links TRBV6-2 or TRBV6-3 to TRBJ2-7; 9 bases line up with TRBD1. CDR3 length equals 15 residues. V gave up 5 bases and J gave up 0 bases; unmatched junction bases: 5. CDR1 is MNHEY and CDR2 is SVGEGT in the germline V gene. This chain's CDR3 is CASSPPGQGSYEQYF. The CDR3 nucleotides are TGTGCCAGCAGTCCCCCGGGACAGGGCTCCTACGAGCAGTACTTC.

The table lists this clonotype with a few counts. The rearrangement joins TRBV18 to TRBJ1-5; D remains unclear. The germline V gene encodes CDR1 KGHSH and CDR2 LQKENI. The length of the CDR3 is 15 residues. V shed 3 bases and J shed 7 bases, with 16 bases lying between them. CDR3 loop: CASSPSSGSEQPQHF. The CDR3, as DNA: TGTGCCAGCTCACCCTCATCGGGGTCAGAGCAGCCCCAGCATTTT.

CDR3 residues: CASSKNRGETQYF. CDR3 nucleotide sequence: TGTGCCAGCAGCAAAAACAGGGGAGAGACCCAGTACTTC. The chain uses TRBV14 and TRBJ2-5; 7 nucleotides match TRBD1. CDR3 length: 13 amino acids. J was trimmed by 4 bases and V by 5 bases; bases with no gene match: 4. The germline gives CDR1 SGHDN, CDR2 FVKESK.

The rearrangement uses TRBV28 and TRBJ1-2, with 8 bases aligning to TRBD1. CDR1 is MDHEN and CDR2 is SYDVKM in the germline V gene. V shed 5 bases and J 7 bases; nucleotides not matched to a gene: 15. CDR3 length: 16 residues. The CDR3 DNA follows: TGTGCCAGCAGTGGGGGGGGACAGGCAAGAGTCGGTGGCTACACCTTC. It encodes CASSGGGQARVGGYTF.

V gene TRBV27 combines with J gene TRBJ2-1; 14 nucleotides match TRBD2. Germline V gives CDR1 MNHEY, CDR2 SMNVEV (reference sequence). This CDR3 contains 19 residues. After removal of 2 bases from V and 7 bases from J, the junction contained 13 bases not matched to a gene. The CDR3 reads CASSLQGLAGVVLRNEQFF. The CDR3 coding sequence is TGTGCCAGCAGTTTACAGGGACTAGCGGGAGTCGTCCTGAGGAATGAGCAGTTCTTC.

This clonotype has just a few counts. The chain joins TRBV6-1 to TRBJ1-6, with no clear D. The ends were cut back, 2 bases at V and 10 bases at J, with 15 bases in the middle. This CDR3 is built from 15 residues. CDR1 MNHNS and CDR2 SASEGT come from the germline V gene. The CDR3 bases are TGTGCCAGCAGTGAAAACGGGTTCGGGAAATCACCCCTCCACTTT. Translating gives CASSENGFGKSPLHF.